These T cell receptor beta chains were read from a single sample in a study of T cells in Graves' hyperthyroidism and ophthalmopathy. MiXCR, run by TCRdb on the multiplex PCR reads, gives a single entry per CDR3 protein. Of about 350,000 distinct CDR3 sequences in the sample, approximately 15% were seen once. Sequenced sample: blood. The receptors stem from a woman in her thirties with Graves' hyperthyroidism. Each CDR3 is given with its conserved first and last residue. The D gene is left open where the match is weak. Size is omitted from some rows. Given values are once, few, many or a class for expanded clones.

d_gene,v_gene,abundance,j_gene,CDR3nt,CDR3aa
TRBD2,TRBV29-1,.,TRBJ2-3,TGCAGCGTTCTGTTTACGGGAGGATGGGATACGCAGTATTTT,CSVLFTGGWDTQYF
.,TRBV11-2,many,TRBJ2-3,TGTGCCAGCGGACGTTCAGATACGCAGTATTTT,CASGRSDTQYF
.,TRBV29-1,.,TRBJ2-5,TGCAGCGTTGATACCCCAGGGAGAGAGACCCAGTACTTC,CSVDTPGRETQYF
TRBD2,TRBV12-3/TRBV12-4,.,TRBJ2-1,TGTGCCAGCAGTTCCTCTAGCGGTTACAATGAGCAGTTCTTC,CASSSSSGYNEQFF
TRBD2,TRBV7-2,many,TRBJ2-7,TGTGCCAGCAGCTTAAAGGGTTCGAGCGGGAGAGGTTGGGAGCAGTACTTC,CASSLKGSSGRGWEQYF
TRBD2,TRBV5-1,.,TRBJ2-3,TGCGCCAGCAGCCATTCCCCTTTAGCGGGGCTGAACACAGATACGCAGTATTTT,CASSHSPLAGLNTDTQYF
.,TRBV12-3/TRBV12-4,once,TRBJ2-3,TGTGCCAGCAGCCACCGTAGCACAGATACGCAGTATTTT,CASSHRSTDTQYF
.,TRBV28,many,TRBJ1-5,TGTGCCAGCAGCCAACCACCCGGGCCCCAGCATTTT,CASSQPPGPQHF
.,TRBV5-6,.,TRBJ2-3,TGTGCCAGCAGCTTGGTGTCAGGGCGGGGAGATACGCAGTATTTT,CASSLVSGRGDTQYF
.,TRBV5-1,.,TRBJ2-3,TGCGCCAGCAGCTTGGACAGGGTGGGCACGCAGTATTTT,CASSLDRVGTQYF
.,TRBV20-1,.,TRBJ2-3,TGCAGTGCTACCCAAAAAGGTGGCAGTTTTGGTACGCAGTATTTT,CSATQKGGSFGTQYF
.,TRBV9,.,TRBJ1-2,TGTGCCAGCAGCGTCTCTACGGTAACTAACTATGGCTACACCTTC,CASSVSTVTNYGYTF
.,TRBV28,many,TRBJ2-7,TGTGCCAGCTTCGACCAGACAGGTTTGAATGCCGAGCAGTACTTC,CASFDQTGLNAEQYF
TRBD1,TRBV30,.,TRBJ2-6,TGTGCCCGGGACAGAGCCTCTGGGGCCAACGTCCTGACTTTC,CARDRASGANVLTF
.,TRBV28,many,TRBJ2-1,TGTGCCAGCAGTTTACGGGACAACTACAATGAGCAGTTCTTC,CASSLRDNYNEQFF
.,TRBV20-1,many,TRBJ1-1,TGCAGTCAAGGGGAGGTTGAGGCTTTCTTT,CSQGEVEAFF
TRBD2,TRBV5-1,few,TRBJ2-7,TGCGCCAGCAGCTCCTCGCTTGGACTAGCGTACGAGCAGTACTTC,CASSSSLGLAYEQYF
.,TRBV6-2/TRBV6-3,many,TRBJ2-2,TGTGCCAGCAGTTACTCGAGGGGCAGAGGGAACACCGGGGAGCTGTTTTTT,CASSYSRGRGNTGELFF
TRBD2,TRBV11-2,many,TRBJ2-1,TGTGCCAGCAGCTTAGGTCGTAAGCTAGCGGGAGTTTCCTACAATGAGCAGTTCTTC,CASSLGRKLAGVSYNEQFF
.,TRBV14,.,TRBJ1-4,TGTGCCAGCAGCCAAGTGCTTTGGCCCCCTGAAAATGAAAAACTGTTTTTT,CASSQVLWPPENEKLFF
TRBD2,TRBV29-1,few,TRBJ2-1,TGCAGCGTTGTAGCTAGCGGGAGGGTACATAGCTCCTACAATGAGCAGTTCTTC,CSVVASGRVHSSYNEQFF
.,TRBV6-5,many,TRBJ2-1,TGTGCCAGCAGTTACTCGAGTGACAATGAGCAGTTCTTC,CASSYSSDNEQFF
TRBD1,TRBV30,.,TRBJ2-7,TGTGCCTGGAAGCAAAACAGGGGTTTGAGTTACGAGCAGTACTTC,CAWKQNRGLSYEQYF
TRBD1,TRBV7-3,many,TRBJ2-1,TGTGCCAGCAGCTGGACAGGGGGCTACGATGAGCAGTTCTTC,CASSWTGGYDEQFF
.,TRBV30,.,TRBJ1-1,TGTGCCTGGGATGGGGACTCAGGGGTAATACCTGAAGCTTTCTTT,CAWDGDSGVIPEAFF
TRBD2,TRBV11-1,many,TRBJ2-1,TGTGCCAGCAGCACCTTACTAGCGGAGTACAATGAGCAGTTCTTC,CASSTLLAEYNEQFF
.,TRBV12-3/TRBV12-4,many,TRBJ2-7,TGTGCCAGCAGTTTAGGGGCAGGGGAGCAGTACTTC,CASSLGAGEQYF
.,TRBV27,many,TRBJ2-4,TGTGCCAGCAGTAGACGACAAGAAAACATTCAGTACTTC,CASSRRQENIQYF
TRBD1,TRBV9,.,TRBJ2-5,TGTGCCAGCAGCCAAAAGGGGGACAGGGAAGAGGAGACCCAGTACTTC,CASSQKGDREEETQYF
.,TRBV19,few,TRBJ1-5,TGTGCCAGTAGTGTCGACGGGGAACGGGATCAGCCCCAGCATTTT,CASSVDGERDQPQHF
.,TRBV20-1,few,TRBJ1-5,TGCAGTACTAGCCTGGGTGGTGGGATCAATCAGCCCCAGCATTTT,CSTSLGGGINQPQHF
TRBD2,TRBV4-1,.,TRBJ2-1,TGCGCCAGCAGCCTACAACCAAGGACTAGCGGGACCAATGAGCAGTTCTTC,CASSLQPRTSGTNEQFF
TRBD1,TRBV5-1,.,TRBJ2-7,TGCGCCAGCAGCTTGGAATTGAGGACAGGGAACGAGCAGTACTTC,CASSLELRTGNEQYF
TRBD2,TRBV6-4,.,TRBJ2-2,TGTGCCAGCAGTGAAGCGGGAGACGGCGGGGAGCTGTTTTTT,CASSEAGDGGELFF
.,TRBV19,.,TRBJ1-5,TGTGCCAGTAGGGAGGCATCAGGCCCCCAGCATTTT,CASREASGPQHF
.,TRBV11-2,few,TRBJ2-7,TGTGCCAGCAGCTTTGGGGCTGCGGCCCCCGAGCAGTACTTC,CASSFGAAAPEQYF
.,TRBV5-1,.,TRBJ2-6,TGCGCCAGCCAGCTATCGGGTGTGACCGGGGCCAACGTCCTGACTTTC,CASQLSGVTGANVLTF
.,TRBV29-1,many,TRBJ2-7,TGCAGCGTTTGGAGGGACAGCGACTACGAGCAGTACTTC,CSVWRDSDYEQYF
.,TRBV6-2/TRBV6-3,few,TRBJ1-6,TGTGCCAGCAGTTCAGGGACTGATTCACCCCTCCACTTT,CASSSGTDSPLHF
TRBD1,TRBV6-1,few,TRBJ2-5,TGTGCCAGTGGGACCGGGACAGGGGGGGAGACCCAGTACTTC,CASGTGTGGETQYF
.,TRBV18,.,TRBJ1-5,TGTGCCAGCTCCCTGGGACCGGGTCAGCCCCAGCATTTT,CASSLGPGQPQHF
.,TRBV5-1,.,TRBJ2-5,TGCGCCAGCAGCAGGGGATTTGAAGAGACCCAGTACTTC,CASSRGFEETQYF
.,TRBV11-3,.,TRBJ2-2,TGTGCCAGCAGCCCGTTGGTGGTCGGGGAGCTGTTTTTT,CASSPLVVGELFF
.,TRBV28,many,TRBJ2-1,TGTGCCAGCAGTTTCCGCCCAGACAATGAGCAGTTCTTC,CASSFRPDNEQFF
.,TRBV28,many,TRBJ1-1,TGTGCCAGCAGGGACCGGACCACTGAAGCTTTCTTT,CASRDRTTEAFF
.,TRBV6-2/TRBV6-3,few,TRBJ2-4,TGTGCCAGCGGGATGGGCGGGAAAAACATTCAGTACTTC,CASGMGGKNIQYF
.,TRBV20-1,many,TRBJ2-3,TGCAGTGCCCGGGCGGGGGCTGGCACAGATACGCAGTATTTT,CSARAGAGTDTQYF
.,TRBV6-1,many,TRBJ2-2,TGTGCCAGCGGCGGGGGCAACACCGGGGAGCTGTTTTTT,CASGGGNTGELFF
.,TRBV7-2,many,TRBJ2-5,TGTGCCAGCAGCCCCCGGACAGAGCAAGAGACCCAGTACTTC,CASSPRTEQETQYF
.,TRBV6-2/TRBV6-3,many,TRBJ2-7,TGTGCCAGCATACAAGGGTACGAGCAGTACTTC,CASIQGYEQYF
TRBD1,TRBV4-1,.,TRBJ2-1,TGCGCCAGCAGCCAAGATCCTGGACAGGAGATCGGTGAGCAGTTCTTC,CASSQDPGQEIGEQFF